These 20 T cell receptor beta chains share one sample of origin, sequenced in a study of Ad26.COV2.S vaccination and SARS-CoV-2 variants. Generated by immunoSEQ multiplex PCR, the TCRdb table keeps only in-frame clones and is missing some. The sample includes 300,000 to 350,000 clones, roughly 89% of them seen just once. Treatment here: some 20 received Ad26.COV2.S at low or high dose, single or two shots; 5 received placebo; per-sample allocation not given. After the first vaccine or placebo injection, samples were drawn on day 63. The specimen was peripheral blood, collected in a trial of Ad26.COV2.S vaccine versus placebo. These receptors were taken from a person aged 18-65 years who received the Ad26.COV2.S COVID-19 vaccine or a placebo.

The gene calls are TRBV5-1 and TRBJ1-6, with TRBD1 as a possible D gene (5 bases). The CDR3 spans 16 residues. Germline-derived CDR1 and CDR2 are SGHRS and YFSETQ. Trimming took off 0 bases at V and 9 bases at J, with 16 bases between the two ends. The DNA for the CDR3 is TGCGCCAGCAGCTTGGATCCAGGGTTGGAGAGTTCACCCCTCCACTTT. The encoded protein is CASSLDPGLESSPLHF.

V and J are TRBV9 and TRBJ2-1; unclear D gene. In germline, CDR1 is SGDLS, CDR2 YYNGEE. The germline V and J ends were trimmed by 0 bases and 5 bases, with 12 bases remaining between them. The CDR3 has 15 amino acids. The CDR3 nucleotides read TGTGCCAGCAGCGTAGACGGGCTCTCGGACAATGAGCAGTTCTTC. Encoded protein: CASSVDGLSDNEQFF.

This clone is a singleton in its sample. J is TRBJ1-3 and V is TRBV3-1 (or the pseudogene TRBV3-2); 7 positions match TRBD1. Germline-derived CDR1 and CDR2 are LGHDT and YNNKEL (reference sequence). V lost 2 bases and J lost 2; bases outside the gene matches: 3. The CDR3 spans 15 residues. The DNA of the CDR3 is TGTGCCAGCAGCCAAATTACAGGGGCTGGAAACACCATATATTTT. It codes for CASSQITGAGNTIYF.

This chain connects TRBV5-6 to TRBJ1-1, with D unresolved. Germline V gene lookup returns CDR1 SGHDT and CDR2 YYEEEE. This CDR3 region has 14 residues. Trimming left V 4 bases short and J 1 base short, with 11 bases between. The CDR3 nucleotides are TGTGCCAGCAGCCCGCGGGTGACGAACACTGAAGCTTTCTTT. Residues: CASSPRVTNTEAFF.

The CDR3 sequence is CAVQGYRDTQYF. CDR3 coding DNA: TGTGCCGTACAGGGGTATCGAGATACGCAGTATTTT. This chain links TRBV30 with TRBJ2-3, with 7 nucleotides matching TRBD1. Trimming at V came to 8 bases and at J to 5 bases, leaving 7 bases not matched to a gene. This CDR3 has 12 residues. Looked up from germline, CDR1 is GTSNPN and CDR2 is SVGIG (reference sequence).

The rearrangement uses TRBV2 and TRBJ2-2; D is perhaps TRBD1 (7 bases). Germline V CDR1 and CDR2: SNHLY, FYNNEI. Trimming left V 9 bases short and J 3 bases short, with 14 bases between. CDR3 length: 14 residues. Here the CDR3 DNA reads TGTGCCAGTTCGGGGGACAGCTACACCGGGGAGCTGTTTTTT. This translates into CASSGDSYTGELFF.

CDR3 nucleotide sequence: TGTGCCAGCAGTTTAGTTGCTGCGCAGAGCTCCTACGAGCAGTACTTC. Translation gives CASSLVAAQSSYEQYF. The chain combines TRBV28 with TRBJ2-7; D is uncertain. Germline values: CDR1 MDHEN, CDR2 SYDVKM. Trimming took off 2 bases at V and 0 bases at J, with 14 bases between the two ends. The CDR3 covers 16 residues.

The gene calls are TRBV11-3 and TRBJ1-1; TRBD1 might be the D (5 bases). The CDR3 is made up of 13 amino acids. Germline CDR1 is SGHNT and CDR2 is YENEEA. Between the trimmed V and J ends, which lost 6 bases and 3 bases, there was a span of 11 bases. The CDR3 DNA is TGTGCCAGCAGTAGGAGGGGCGACACTGAAGCTTTCTTT. It yields the protein CASSRRGDTEAFF.

This chain links TRBV7-9 with TRBJ2-2, with 7 bases aligning to TRBD1. After removal of 5 bases from V and 5 bases from J, the junction contained 5 bases not matched to a gene. This CDR3 has 14 amino acids. Germline CDR1 and CDR2: SEHNR and FQNEAQ (reference sequence). For the CDR3, the DNA is TGTGCCAGCAGCAACTACAGGGGAACCGGGGAGCTGTTTTTT. Translating gives CASSNYRGTGELFF.

On this clone: This specimen includes other DNA sequences encoding the same CDR3. The V call is TRBV9, the J call TRBJ2-1; 8 positions match TRBD2. The CDR3 contains 15 residues. V dropped 2 bases and J dropped 1; count of bases not matched to a gene: 2. Germline V lookup: CDR1 SGDLS, CDR2 YYNGEE. The CDR3 spells CASSVSGDSYNEQFF. The CDR3 nucleotides are TGTGCCAGCAGCGTTAGCGGGGATTCCTACAATGAGCAGTTCTTC.

The chain uses TRBV13 and TRBJ2-7, with a weak D call TRBD1 (6 bases). The CDR3 totals 13 residues. Trimming pared 5 bases from V and 5 bases from J, leaving 13 bases between. The germline gives CDR1 PRHDT, CDR2 FYEKMQ (reference sequence). The CDR3 reads CASSTTHRDEQYF. The CDR3 nucleotides are TGTGCCAGCAGCACCACTCACAGGGACGAGCAGTACTTC.

The J gene is TRBJ2-1, the V gene TRBV7-2, with D possibly being TRBD2 (5 bases). CDR1 and CDR2 from the germline V gene are SGHTA and FQGNSA. This CDR3 is built from 12 residues. Deletions cut 0 bases from V and 9 bases from J, with 6 bases between. In nucleotides, the CDR3 is TGTGCCAGCAGCTTAGCGGGAGCTGAGCAGTTCTTC. Amino acid sequence: CASSLAGAEQFF. Supplemented by reference TRBV7-2 and TRBJ2-1, the full variable domain reads GAGVSQSPSNKVTEKGKDVELRCDPISGHTALYWYRQSLGQGLEFLIYFQGNSAPDKSGLPSDRFSAERTGGSVSTLTIQRTQQEDSAVYLCASSLAGAEQFFGPGTRLTVL.

The rearrangement joins TRBV5-1 to TRBJ1-1, with 9 positions matching TRBD1. Germline V gene sequence: CDR1 SGHRS, CDR2 YFSETQ. The ends lost 4 bases at V and 11 bases at J; junction bases unmatched: 9. The CDR3 has 13 amino acids. This CDR3 reads CASSEGQGRSAFF. The CDR3 DNA reads as TGCGCCAGCAGCGAGGGACAGGGTAGATCGGCTTTCTTT.

V gene TRBV29-1 combines with J gene TRBJ2-1, with D hard to call. The germline gives CDR1 SQVTM, CDR2 ANQGSEA. V was pared by 4 bases and J by 8 bases, with 6 bases between. The CDR3 has 10 residues. CDR3 nucleotides: TGCAGCGTTGTGGAGTATGAGCAGTTCTTC. Protein sequence: CSVVEYEQFF.

J is TRBJ1-4 and V is TRBV2; D unclear. CDR1 is SNHLY, CDR2 FYNNEI, per germline. The V end lost 10 bases, the J end lost 3 bases, and 15 bases lay between the germline ends. The CDR3 covers 14 residues. The DNA of the CDR3 is TGTGCCACCAGCCCTCAGAATCCTAATGAAAAACTGTTTTTT. Translated, it gives CATSPQNPNEKLFF.

The chain couples TRBV10-3 to TRBJ2-7; 11 bases map to TRBD1. This CDR3 is 16 amino acids long. V lost 3 bases to trimming and J lost 3 bases; unmatched junction nucleotides: 7. Per germline, CDR1 ENHRY and CDR2 SYGVKD. CDR3: CAISDKGTGGYYEQYF. The CDR3 nucleotides are TGTGCCATCAGTGACAAAGGGACAGGGGGATACTACGAGCAGTACTTC.

The table lists this clone with a few counts. The chain has TRBV19 and TRBJ1-5; D perhaps matches TRBD1 (6 bases). Germline loops: CDR1 LNHDA, CDR2 SQIVND (reference sequence). The CDR3 has 13 amino acids. The germline V and J ends were trimmed by 6 bases and 4 bases, with 10 bases remaining between them. The CDR3 nucleotides read TGTGCCAGTAGCCCAGGGGTGAATCAGCCCCAGCATTTT. Its protein product is CASSPGVNQPQHF.

CDR3 DNA: TGTGCCAGCCAGACAGGGACTAACATGAACACTGAAGCTTTCTTT. It specifies CASQTGTNMNTEAFF. V and J are TRBV7-8 and TRBJ1-1, with 7 bases identical to TRBD1. Germline-derived CDR1 and CDR2 are SGHVS and FQNEAQ. Losses at the gene ends were 8 bases for V and 0 bases for J; bases not matched to a gene: 9. This CDR3 is 15 amino acids long.

The chain links TRBV6-5 to TRBJ2-2; TRBD1 agrees at 7 bases. The CDR3 is 15 amino acids. Germline CDR1 reads MNHEY; CDR2 reads SVGAGI. V dropped 5 bases and J dropped 1; count of bases not matched to a gene: 4. The DNA for the CDR3 is TGTGCCAGCAGTCCACGGACAGGGAACACCGGGGAGCTGTTTTTT. Translation gives CASSPRTGNTGELFF.

This sequence joins TRBV7-9 and TRBJ2-5; 8 bases agree with TRBD1. From germline, CDR1 is SEHNR and CDR2 FQNEAQ (reference sequence). This CDR3 is built from 18 residues. The V segment lost 5 bases and the J segment 1 base; nucleotides outside the gene matches: 15. The CDR3 loop reads CASSTPPGQGWGQETQYF. The CDR3 DNA sequence: TGTGCCAGCAGCACACCGCCCGGACAGGGATGGGGCCAAGAGACCCAGTACTTC.